These 28 T cell receptor beta chains were all obtained from the same sample, sequenced in a study of T cell responses to AZD1222 COVID-19 vaccine. Only in-frame clones appear in the TCRdb table, and some are missing; sequencing was by immunoSEQ multiplex PCR. Among roughly 270,000 clones, almost 95% were seen once, and the ten largest hold 0.55%. The starting material was peripheral blood, obtained 28 days after the second AZD1222 dose. The source of these receptors is an adult who received the AZD1222 COVID-19 vaccine.

This clone was observed a few times. The V call is TRBV2, the J call TRBJ2-1, with 11 positions matching TRBD2. This CDR3 contains 15 residues. The ends lost 7 bases at V and 5 bases at J; junction bases unmatched: 7. Per the germline V gene, CDR1 is SNHLY and CDR2 is FYNNEI. The CDR3 reads CASNKLAGVNNEQFF. The CDR3 region has the DNA TGTGCCAGCAATAAACTAGCGGGAGTTAACAATGAGCAGTTCTTC. The whole variable domain, remainder taken from reference TRBV2 and TRBJ2-1, is EPEVTQTPSHQVTQMGQEVILRCVPISNHLYFYWYRQILGQKVEFLVSFYNNEISEKSEIFDDQFSVERPDGSNFTLKIRSTKLEDSAMYFCASNKLAGVNNEQFFGPGTRLTVL.

This chain joins TRBV5-1 and TRBJ2-2, with 11 bases lining up with TRBD2. Per the germline V gene, CDR1 is SGHRS and CDR2 is YFSETQ. V lost 7 bases to trimming and J lost 6 bases; unmatched junction nucleotides: 8. CDR3 size: 15 residues. The CDR3 DNA is TGCGCCAGCTCTCCACTAGCGGGAGATCCCGGGGAGCTGTTTTTT. Translation: CASSPLAGDPGELFF. Complete variable domain (other parts from reference TRBV5-1 and TRBJ2-2): KAGVTQTPRYLIKTRGQQVTLSCSPISGHRSVSWYQQTPGQGLQFLFEYFSETQRNKGNFPGRFSGRQFSNSRSEMNVSTLELGDSALYLCASSPLAGDPGELFFGEGSRLTVL.

The chain has TRBV5-1 and TRBJ1-1; D remains unclear. Trimming cost V 4 bases and J 1 base, with 14 bases left between them. The CDR3 has 15 residues. The germline V gene has CDR1 SGHRS and CDR2 YFSETQ. The CDR3 protein is CASSQDILANTEAFF. In nucleotides, the CDR3 is TGCGCCAGCAGCCAAGACATCCTGGCGAACACTGAAGCTTTCTTT.

V is TRBV7-9 and J is TRBJ1-1; 8 nucleotides line up with TRBD1. V was clipped by 5 bases and J by 4 bases; unmatched bases: 9. Germline CDR1 SEHNR, CDR2 FQNEAQ (reference sequence). CDR3 length equals 15 residues. DNA for the CDR3: TGTGCCAGCAGCGGGCAACGGGGACAGGCCACTGAAGCTTTCTTT. It yields the protein CASSGQRGQATEAFF.

This chain uses TRBV5-6 with TRBJ1-2; no clear D. The V end was cut by 2 bases, the J end by 0 bases, with 8 bases between. The CDR3 is made up of 14 amino acids. CDR1 and CDR2 from the germline V gene are SGHDT and YYEEEE. The CDR3 region is CASSFGQTNYGYTF. The CDR3 nucleotides read TGTGCCAGCAGCTTTGGGCAGACTAACTATGGCTACACCTTC.

The chain combines TRBV2 with TRBJ1-1; D unresolved. V dropped 3 bases and J dropped 8 bases, with 16 bases sitting between them. Germline assignment: CDR1 SNHLY and CDR2 FYNNEI. The CDR3 sequence is 14 residues long. DNA of the CDR3: TGTGCCAGCAGTGACGGGTCCTCAGTTGGGGAAGCTTTCTTT. Translation gives CASSDGSSVGEAFF.

The CDR3 coding sequence is TGTGCCAGCAGCCGGACAGGTTCAATCAATCAGCCCCAGCATTTT. As protein: CASSRTGSINQPQHF. V usage is TRBV28 and J usage is TRBJ1-5; 7 positions agree with TRBD1. CDR1 MDHEN and CDR2 SYDVKM come from the germline V gene. This CDR3 has 15 residues. J lost 3 bases, V lost 6 bases, and 8 bases had no gene match.

The V gene is TRBV6-5, the J gene TRBJ2-6; no clear D. The V gene lost 8 bases and the J gene lost 1 base, with 6 bases spanning the gap. CDR1 is MNHEY, CDR2 SVGAGI, per germline. CDR3 size: 13 residues. CDR3 DNA sequence: TGTGCCAGCGGGGTGTCTGGGGCCAACGTCCTGACTTTC. Translated: CASGVSGANVLTF.

This chain links TRBV4-2 with TRBJ2-2; D possibly corresponds to TRBD2 (5 bases). Trimming took 1 base from V and 7 from J, leaving 13 bases between them. This CDR3 contains 15 residues. In germline, CDR1 is LGHNA, CDR2 YNFKEQ. CDR3 in amino acids: CASSQVGGRGGELFF. The CDR3 DNA reads as TGTGCCAGCAGCCAAGTCGGAGGACGGGGCGGGGAGCTGTTTTTT.

This sequence joins TRBV5-6 and TRBJ1-4; unclear D gene. Germline CDR1 reads SGHDT; CDR2 reads YYEEEE. CDR3 length equals 13 residues. The germline V and J ends were trimmed by 4 bases and 8 bases, with 12 bases remaining between them. The CDR3, as DNA: TGTGCCAGCAGCCCCTTTCCGGAAGAAAAACTGTTTTTT. As protein: CASSPFPEEKLFF.

The sample holds one count of this clone. CDR3 sequence: CASSHPSGEYNEQFF. Here the CDR3 DNA reads TGTGCCAGCAGCCACCCTAGCGGGGAGTACAATGAGCAGTTCTTC. This rearrangement joins TRBV3-1 (or the pseudogene TRBV3-2) to TRBJ2-1, with 9 bases lining up with TRBD2. Trimming took 3 bases from V and 4 from J; bases not matched to a gene: 4. Germline-derived CDR1 and CDR2 are LGHDT and YNNKEL (reference sequence). The CDR3 extends over 15 amino acids.

V and J are TRBV9 and TRBJ2-3; weak D call: TRBD2 (6 bases). The CDR3 has 16 amino acids. The germline CDR1 and CDR2 sequences are SGDLS and YYNGEE. Between the trimmed V and J ends, which lost 0 bases and 0 bases, there was a span of 11 bases. DNA of the CDR3: TGTGCCAGCAGCGTAGACAGCGGGCGGAGCACAGATACGCAGTATTTT. Translation: CASSVDSGRSTDTQYF.

This clone has just one count. The chain links TRBV5-1 to TRBJ1-2; possibly TRBD1 for D (5 bases). Germline V gene lookup returns CDR1 SGHRS and CDR2 YFSETQ. The V and J ends lost 1 base and 0 bases respectively, with 10 bases between them. The CDR3 length is 15 residues. The DNA of the CDR3 is TGCGCCAGCAGCTTGTCGACAGAAGCTAACTATGGCTACACCTTC. This sequence encodes CASSLSTEANYGYTF.

The chain has TRBV7-9 and TRBJ1-2; no clear D. Germline CDR1 reads SEHNR; CDR2 reads FQNEAQ (reference sequence). This CDR3 comprises 13 residues. V was trimmed by 1 base and J by 4 bases, leaving 7 bases between them. This chain's CDR3 is CASSLEAPYGYTF. DNA of the CDR3: TGTGCCAGCAGCTTAGAGGCCCCCTATGGCTACACCTTC.

The chain uses TRBV6-2 or TRBV6-3 and TRBJ1-4; D remains unclear. This CDR3 is 15 amino acids long. With 0 bases removed from V and 0 bases from J, the gap between germline ends came to 5 bases. The V gene's germline CDR1 is MNHEY and CDR2 SVGEGT. DNA of the CDR3: TGTGCCAGCAGTTACTCGGAGGCAACTAATGAAAAACTGTTTTTT. This codes for CASSYSEATNEKLFF.

This sequence joins TRBV5-4 and TRBJ2-7, with 9 bases aligning to TRBD2. The V gene end was trimmed by 2 bases and the J gene end by 5 bases; junction bases not matched to a gene: 17. The CDR3 has 18 residues. The V gene's germline CDR1 is SGHNT and CDR2 YYREEE (reference sequence). As DNA, the CDR3 is TGTGCCAGCAGCTTATCGCCCAAAAGAGGCGGGAGGGCCGACGAGCAGTACTTC. Its protein product is CASSLSPKRGGRADEQYF.

There are a few counts of this clone. The rearrangement links TRBV5-1 to TRBJ2-7; D is uncertain. Germline V gene data show CDR1 as SGHRS and CDR2 as YFSETQ. The V end lost 2 bases, the J end lost 2 bases, and 8 bases lay between the germline ends. The CDR3 consists of 13 residues. The CDR3 protein is CASSFADTYEQYF. The CDR3 DNA reads TGCGCCAGCAGCTTCGCGGATACCTACGAGCAGTACTTC.

This chain joins TRBV28 and TRBJ2-3; the D gene could be TRBD1 or TRBD2 (5 bases each). There are 16 residues in the CDR3. V lost 3 bases and J 2 bases, leaving 15 bases between the germline ends. CDR1 and CDR2 (germline): MDHEN, SYDVKM. CDR3 in amino acids: CASSFEWGSFTDTQYF. In DNA form, the CDR3 reads TGTGCCAGCAGTTTTGAATGGGGGTCTTTCACAGATACGCAGTATTTT.

This clone has just a few counts. The gene calls are TRBV27 and TRBJ1-1; no reliable D call. Trimming took off 6 bases at V and 4 bases at J, with 12 bases between the two ends. Germline assignment: CDR1 MNHEY and CDR2 SMNVEV (reference sequence). CDR3 length: 13 amino acids. CDR3 residues: CASRSQVLTEAFF. CDR3 sequence (DNA): TGTGCCAGCAGAAGCCAGGTCCTCACTGAAGCTTTCTTT.

The genes are TRBV29-1 and TRBJ2-1; 11 positions agree with TRBD1. CDR3 size: 13 residues. J was trimmed by 6 bases and V by 5 bases; bases with no gene match: 3. CDR1 is SQVTM, CDR2 ANQGSEA, per germline. The CDR3 DNA is TGCAGCGTTCGGACAGGGGGCTTCAATGAGCAGTTCTTC. This sequence encodes CSVRTGGFNEQFF.

The rearrangement links TRBV5-3 to TRBJ1-5; D is possibly TRBD1 (5 bases). TRBV5-3 is noted as an ORF with a role that remains uncertain. The CDR3 is made up of 15 amino acids. V was trimmed by 1 base and J by 2 bases, leaving 10 bases between them. DNA for the CDR3: TGTGCCAGAAGCTTGTCAGGGAAGGGCAATCAGCCCCAGCATTTT. This encodes CARSLSGKGNQPQHF.

This chain connects TRBV3-1 (or the pseudogene TRBV3-2) to TRBJ2-1; D is ambiguous. Deletions cut 4 bases from V and 2 bases from J, with 15 bases between. The germline V gene encodes CDR1 LGHDT and CDR2 YNNKEL (reference sequence). This CDR3 contains 16 residues. CDR3 loop: CASSLPGRSAYNEQFF. DNA of the CDR3: TGTGCCAGCAGCCTTCCAGGCCGGAGCGCCTACAATGAGCAGTTCTTC.

This chain joins TRBV29-1 and TRBJ2-7; 11 bases line up with TRBD1. The CDR3 runs 15 residues. CDR1 SQVTM and CDR2 ANQGSEA come from the germline V gene. The CDR3 reads CATTNPGQGAYEQYF. CDR3 DNA: TGCGCAACCACAAACCCGGGACAGGGGGCCTACGAGCAGTACTTC.

The rearrangement uses TRBV2 and TRBJ2-7; D is undetermined. The CDR3 runs 12 residues. Germline loops: CDR1 SNHLY, CDR2 FYNNEI. Trimming took off 4 bases at V and 9 bases at J, with 13 bases between the two ends. This CDR3 reads CASSALATRQYF. The CDR3 bases are TGTGCCAGCAGTGCACTGGCTACGAGGCAGTACTTC. Full variable domain (missing parts from reference TRBV2 and TRBJ2-7): EPEVTQTPSHQVTQMGQEVILRCVPISNHLYFYWYRQILGQKVEFLVSFYNNEISEKSEIFDDQFSVERPDGSNFTLKIRSTKLEDSAMYFCASSALATRQYFGPGTRLTVT.

The rearrangement uses TRBV28 and TRBJ2-7; the match to TRBD1 covers 7 bases. V lost 8 bases and J lost 5; bases outside the gene matches: 9. Germline V gene data show CDR1 as MDHEN and CDR2 as SYDVKM. This CDR3 has 13 residues. CDR3 coding DNA: TGTGCCAGCGGGGGACAGTTTTCCCACGAGCAGTACTTC. It codes for CASGGQFSHEQYF.

This chain joins TRBV20-1 and TRBJ1-1; D gene uncertain. CDR3 length: 11 residues. Germline CDR1 DFQATT, CDR2 SNEGSKA (reference sequence). CDR3 in DNA: TGCAATACACCGGACGCCCCTGAAGCTTTCTTT. It is translated as CNTPDAPEAFF.

This chain joins TRBV27 and TRBJ2-5, with D possibly matching TRBD1 (6 bases). This CDR3 is built from 15 residues. Germline V gives CDR1 MNHEY, CDR2 SMNVEV (reference sequence). V lost 6 bases to trimming and J lost 1 base, with 15 bases between them. The CDR3 nucleotides read TGTGCCAGCAGACCGGTCAGGGGATTCCAAGAGACCCAGTACTTC. Translation: CASRPVRGFQETQYF.

The genes are TRBV20-1 and TRBJ2-7; no firm D call. This CDR3 comprises 14 residues. Germline CDR1 and CDR2: DFQATT and SNEGSKA (reference sequence). The V end was cut by 3 bases, the J end by 7 bases, with 19 bases between. CDR3 sequence: CSASPRKVLGEQYF. CDR3 in DNA: TGCAGTGCTAGTCCTCGAAAGGTCTTAGGGGAGCAGTACTTC.